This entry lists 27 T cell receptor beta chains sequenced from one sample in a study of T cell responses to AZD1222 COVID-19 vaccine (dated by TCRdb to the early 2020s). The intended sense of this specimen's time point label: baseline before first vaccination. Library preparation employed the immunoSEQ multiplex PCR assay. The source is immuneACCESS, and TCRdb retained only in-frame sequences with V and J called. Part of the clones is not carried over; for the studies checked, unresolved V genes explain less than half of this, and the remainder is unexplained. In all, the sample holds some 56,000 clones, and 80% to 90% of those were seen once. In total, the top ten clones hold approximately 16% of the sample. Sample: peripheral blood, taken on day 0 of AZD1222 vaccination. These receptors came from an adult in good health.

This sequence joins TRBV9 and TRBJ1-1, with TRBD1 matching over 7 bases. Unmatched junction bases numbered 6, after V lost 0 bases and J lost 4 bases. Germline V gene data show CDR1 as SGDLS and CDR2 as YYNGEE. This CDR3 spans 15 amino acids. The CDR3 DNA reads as TGTGCCAGCAGCGTAGATCAGGGGGGCGGCACTGAAGCTTTCTTT. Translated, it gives CASSVDQGGGTEAFF.

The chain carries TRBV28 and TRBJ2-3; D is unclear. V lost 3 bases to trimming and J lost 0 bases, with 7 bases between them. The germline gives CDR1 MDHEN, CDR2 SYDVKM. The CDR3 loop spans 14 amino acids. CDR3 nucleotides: TGTGCCAGCAGTTTGGTGGAAAGCACAGATACGCAGTATTTT. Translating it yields CASSLVESTDTQYF.

The CDR3 here is CASSPGQGMPYEQYF. DNA for the CDR3: TGTGCCAGCAGCCCGGGACAGGGTATGCCCTACGAGCAGTACTTC. V usage is TRBV5-4 and J usage is TRBJ2-7; 9 bases line up with TRBD1. CDR1 and CDR2 from the germline V gene are SGHNT and YYREEE (reference sequence). After removal of 4 bases from V and 2 bases from J, the junction contained 7 bases not matched to a gene. This CDR3 has 15 residues.

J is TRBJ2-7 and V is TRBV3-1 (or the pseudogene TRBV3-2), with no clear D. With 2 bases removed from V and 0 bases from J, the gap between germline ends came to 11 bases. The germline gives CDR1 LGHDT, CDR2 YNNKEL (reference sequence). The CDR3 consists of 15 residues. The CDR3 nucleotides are TGTGCCAGCAGCCAAAAAACCCGGAGCTCCTACGAGCAGTACTTC. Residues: CASSQKTRSSYEQYF.

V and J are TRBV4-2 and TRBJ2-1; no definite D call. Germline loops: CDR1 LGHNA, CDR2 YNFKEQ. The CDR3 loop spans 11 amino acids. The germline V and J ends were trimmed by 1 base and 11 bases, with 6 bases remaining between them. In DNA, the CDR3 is TGTGCCAGCAGCCAAGCTGGGAAGCAGTTCTTC. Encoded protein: CASSQAGKQFF.

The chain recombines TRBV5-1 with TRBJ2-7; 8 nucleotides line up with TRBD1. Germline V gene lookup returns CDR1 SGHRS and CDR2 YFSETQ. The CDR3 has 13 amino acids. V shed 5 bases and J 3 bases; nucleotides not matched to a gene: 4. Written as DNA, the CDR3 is TGCGCCAGCAGTCAGGACAGGGTCTACGAGCAGTACTTC. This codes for CASSQDRVYEQYF.

The CDR3 sequence: CASSLAEVSGGRTDTQYF. As DNA, the CDR3 is TGTGCCAGCAGCTTGGCCGAGGTTAGCGGGGGCCGCACAGATACGCAGTATTTT. J is TRBJ2-3 and V is TRBV11-2; 9 nucleotides align to TRBD2. CDR1 and CDR2 from the germline V gene are SGHAT and FQNNGV. Unmatched junction bases numbered 11, after V lost 3 bases and J lost 1 base. This CDR3 contains 18 residues.

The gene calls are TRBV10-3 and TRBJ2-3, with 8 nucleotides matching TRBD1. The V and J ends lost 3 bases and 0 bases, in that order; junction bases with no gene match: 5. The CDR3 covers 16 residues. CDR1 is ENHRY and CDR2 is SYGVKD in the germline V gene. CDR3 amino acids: CAISDQGAASTDTQYF. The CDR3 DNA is TGTGCCATCAGTGACCAGGGGGCTGCTAGCACAGATACGCAGTATTTT.

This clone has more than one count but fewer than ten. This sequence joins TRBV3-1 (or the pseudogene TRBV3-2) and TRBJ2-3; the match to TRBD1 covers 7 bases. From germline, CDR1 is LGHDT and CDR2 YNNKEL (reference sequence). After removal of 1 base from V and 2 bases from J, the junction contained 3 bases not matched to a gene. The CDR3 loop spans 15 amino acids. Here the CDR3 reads CASSQGTGYTDTQYF. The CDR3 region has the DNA TGTGCCAGCAGCCAAGGGACAGGTTACACAGATACGCAGTATTTT.

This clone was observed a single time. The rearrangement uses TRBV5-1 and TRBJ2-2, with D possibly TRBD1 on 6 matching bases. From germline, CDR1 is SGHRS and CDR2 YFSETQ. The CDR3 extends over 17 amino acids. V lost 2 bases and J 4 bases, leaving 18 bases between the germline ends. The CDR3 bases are TGCGCCAGCAGCTTACACAGTGCAGGGGAGATCACCGGGGAGCTGTTTTTT. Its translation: CASSLHSAGEITGELFF.

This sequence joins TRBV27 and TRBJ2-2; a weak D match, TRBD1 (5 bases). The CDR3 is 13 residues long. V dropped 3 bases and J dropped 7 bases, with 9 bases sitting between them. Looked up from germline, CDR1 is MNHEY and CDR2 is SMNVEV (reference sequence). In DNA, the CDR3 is TGTGCCAGCAGTTTTAAGGGGTTCGGGGAGCTGTTTTTT. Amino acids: CASSFKGFGELFF.

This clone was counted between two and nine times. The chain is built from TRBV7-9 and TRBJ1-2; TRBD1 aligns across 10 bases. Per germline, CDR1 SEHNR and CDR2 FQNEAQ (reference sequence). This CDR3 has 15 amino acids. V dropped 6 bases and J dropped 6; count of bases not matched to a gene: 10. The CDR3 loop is CASSSRDRGIHGYTF. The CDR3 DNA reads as TGTGCCAGCAGTAGCCGGGACAGGGGCATCCATGGCTACACCTTC.

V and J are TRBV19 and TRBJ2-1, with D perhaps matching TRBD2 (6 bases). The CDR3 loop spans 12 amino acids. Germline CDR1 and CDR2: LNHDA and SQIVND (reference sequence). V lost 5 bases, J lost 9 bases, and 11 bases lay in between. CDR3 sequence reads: CASSYLGGEQFF. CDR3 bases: TGTGCCAGTAGTTACCTCGGGGGTGAGCAGTTCTTC.

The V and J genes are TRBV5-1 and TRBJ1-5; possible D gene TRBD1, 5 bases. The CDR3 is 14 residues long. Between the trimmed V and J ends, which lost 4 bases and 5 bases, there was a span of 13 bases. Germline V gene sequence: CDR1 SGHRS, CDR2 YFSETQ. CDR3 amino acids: CASSLSGGDQPQHF. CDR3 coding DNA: TGCGCCAGCAGCCTAAGCGGGGGAGATCAGCCCCAGCATTTT.

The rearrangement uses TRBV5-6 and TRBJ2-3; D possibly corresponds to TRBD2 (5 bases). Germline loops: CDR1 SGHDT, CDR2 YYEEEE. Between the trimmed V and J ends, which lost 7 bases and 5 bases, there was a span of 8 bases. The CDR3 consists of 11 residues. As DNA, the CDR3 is TGTGCCAGCGGGAGAGGAGATACGCAGTATTTT. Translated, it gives CASGRGDTQYF.

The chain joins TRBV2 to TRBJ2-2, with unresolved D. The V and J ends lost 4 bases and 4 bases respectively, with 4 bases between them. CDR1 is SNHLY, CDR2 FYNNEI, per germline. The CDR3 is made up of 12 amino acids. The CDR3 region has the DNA TGTGCCAGCAGTGTCCCCACCGGGGAGCTGTTTTTT. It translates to CASSVPTGELFF.

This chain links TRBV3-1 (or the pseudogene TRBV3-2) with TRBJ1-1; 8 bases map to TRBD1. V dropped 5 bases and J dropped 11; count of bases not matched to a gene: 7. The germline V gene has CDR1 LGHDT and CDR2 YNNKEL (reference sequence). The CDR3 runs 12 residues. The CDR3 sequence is CASSARQGRAFF. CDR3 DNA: TGTGCCAGCAGCGCCCGACAGGGGCGGGCTTTCTTT.

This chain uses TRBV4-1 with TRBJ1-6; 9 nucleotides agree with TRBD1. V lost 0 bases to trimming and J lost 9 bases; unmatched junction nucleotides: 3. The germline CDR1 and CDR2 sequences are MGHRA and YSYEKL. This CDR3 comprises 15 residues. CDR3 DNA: TGCGCCAGCAGCCAAGAAGGGGACAGGGCTTCACCCCTCCACTTT. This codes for CASSQEGDRASPLHF.

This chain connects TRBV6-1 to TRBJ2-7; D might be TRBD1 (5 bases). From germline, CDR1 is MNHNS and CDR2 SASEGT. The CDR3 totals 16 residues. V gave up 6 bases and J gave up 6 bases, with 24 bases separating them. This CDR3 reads CASREMLSTRDGEQYF. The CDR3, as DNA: TGTGCCAGCAGGGAAATGCTATCGACCAGGGATGGCGAGCAGTACTTC.

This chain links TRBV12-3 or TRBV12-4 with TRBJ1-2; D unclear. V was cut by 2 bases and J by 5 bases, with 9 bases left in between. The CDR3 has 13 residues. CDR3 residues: CASSLWQEYGYTF. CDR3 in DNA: TGTGCCAGCAGTTTATGGCAGGAGTATGGCTACACCTTC.

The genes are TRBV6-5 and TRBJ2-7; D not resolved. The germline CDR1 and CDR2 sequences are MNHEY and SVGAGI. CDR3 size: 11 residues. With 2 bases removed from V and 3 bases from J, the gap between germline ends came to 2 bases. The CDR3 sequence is CASSYLYEQYF. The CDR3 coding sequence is TGTGCCAGCAGTTACCTCTACGAGCAGTACTTC.

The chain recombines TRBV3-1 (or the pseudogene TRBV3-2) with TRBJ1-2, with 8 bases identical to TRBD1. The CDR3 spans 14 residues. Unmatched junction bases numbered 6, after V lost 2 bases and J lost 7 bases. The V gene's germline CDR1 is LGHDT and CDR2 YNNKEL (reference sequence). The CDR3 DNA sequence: TGTGCCAGCAGCCAACCCGGACAGGGTGGTGGCTACACCTTC. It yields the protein CASSQPGQGGGYTF.

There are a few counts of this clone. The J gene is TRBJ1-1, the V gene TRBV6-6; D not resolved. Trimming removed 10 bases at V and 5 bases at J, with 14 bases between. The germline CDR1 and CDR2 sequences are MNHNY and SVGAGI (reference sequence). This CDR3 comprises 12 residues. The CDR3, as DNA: TGTGCCACCCGCATCCCGGGGACTGAAGCTTTCTTT. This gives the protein CATRIPGTEAFF.

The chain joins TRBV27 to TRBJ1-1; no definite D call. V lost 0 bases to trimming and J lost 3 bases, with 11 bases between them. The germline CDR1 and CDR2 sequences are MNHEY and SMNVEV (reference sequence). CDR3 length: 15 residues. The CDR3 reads CASSLSLGWYTEAFF. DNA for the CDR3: TGTGCCAGCAGTTTATCTCTGGGGTGGTACACTGAAGCTTTCTTT.

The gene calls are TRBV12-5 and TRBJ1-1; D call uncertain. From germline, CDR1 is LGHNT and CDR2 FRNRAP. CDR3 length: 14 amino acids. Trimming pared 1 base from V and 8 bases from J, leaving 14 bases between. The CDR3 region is CASGLGTAPGEAFF. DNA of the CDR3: TGTGCTAGTGGTTTGGGGACCGCCCCTGGAGAAGCTTTCTTT.

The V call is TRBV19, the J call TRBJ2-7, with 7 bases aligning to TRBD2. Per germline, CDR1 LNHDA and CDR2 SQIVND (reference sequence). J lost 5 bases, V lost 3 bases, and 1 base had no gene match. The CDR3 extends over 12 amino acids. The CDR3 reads CASSMTSNEQYF. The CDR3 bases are TGTGCCAGTAGTATGACTAGCAACGAGCAGTACTTC.

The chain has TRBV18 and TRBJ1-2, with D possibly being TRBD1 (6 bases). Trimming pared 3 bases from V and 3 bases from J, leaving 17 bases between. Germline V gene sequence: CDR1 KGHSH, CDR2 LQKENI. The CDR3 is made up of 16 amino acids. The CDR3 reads CASSPGHPGRDYGYTF. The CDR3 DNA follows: TGTGCCAGCTCACCGGGACACCCGGGCAGGGACTATGGCTACACCTTC.